Detailed here is one TCR beta chain. The antigen remains unidentified. At one boundary the junction diverges from the germline segment, which might be a read error. The CDR3 totals 15 residues. As handled by the study authors: Built for papillary thyroid cancer, a distant-metastasis classifier drew on CDR3 differences across clinicopathological groups. Using MiXCR, TCRdb reanalyzed the PCR reads. The V and J calls were determined by TCRdb, not by the authors. Of over 15,000 clones listed, 20% to 25% are singletons. This sample was taken from a study of metastatic and nonmetastatic thyroid tumors. Background on the study: The authors compared repertoires across blood and tumor or nodule tissue from malignant and benign thyroid patients.

There were no patients who had received any treatment before thyroid surgery. Study outcomes and limitations: Across blood and tumor, TCR beta diversity in malignant thyroid tumors was reportedly significantly higher than in benign nodules.

The receptor was derived from a male donor with papillary thyroid cancer or a benign thyroid nodule (not recorded which). Some clones in this sample may be carry-over from other donors' samples. The rearrangement uses TRBV12-3 or TRBV12-4 and TRBJ2-3; the D is unclear. Specimen: tumor tissue. CDR3 DNA sequence: TGTGCCAGCAGTCAACGGCAAGCGAACACATATACGCAGTATTTT. Protein product: CASSQRQANTYTQYF.